The rows below give T cell receptor beta chains drawn from one sample of a study of cytomegalovirus exposure and HLA in healthy donors. The table came from immunoSEQ multiplex PCR; TCRdb's copy has only in-frame clones and leaves some out. The repertoire consists of tens of thousands of clones, with approximately 78% occurring once and the leading ten covering roughly 2.5%. Sequenced: PBMCs. The receptors shown here come from a male donor in good health and CMV-seropositive. The CDR3 runs from the conserved cysteine through the conserved F or W. A D gene is named only where the DNA matches it firmly. The size of a clone is reported for some rows only, either as once, few or many, or as a class for expanded clones.

>TRBJ1-6|TRBV14|NA|few
TGTGCCAGCAGCCAAGATCCCGCCGGGAAGTCACCCCTCCACTTT
CASSQDPAGKSPLHF
>TRBJ1-5|TRBV9|TRBD1|NA
TGTGCCAGCAGCCCGGACAGGGGCCTCAATCAGCCCCAGCATTTT
CASSPDRGLNQPQHF
>TRBJ1-1|TRBV5-1|TRBD1|NA
TGCGCCAGCAGCGGGGGGGACAGGTCTGGTGAAGCTTTCTTT
CASSGGDRSGEAFF
>TRBJ2-3|TRBV5-1|TRBD2|many
TGCGCCAGCAGCTCAAAAACAGCGGGAGTTGCGCAGTATTTT
CASSSKTAGVAQYF
>TRBJ2-7|TRBV6-5|TRBD2|NA
TGTGCCAGCAGTTACAAGAGTAGCGGGAGCTACGAGCAGTACTTC
CASSYKSSGSYEQYF
>TRBJ1-4|TRBV7-9|NA|NA
TGTGCCAGCAGGGAAGGGGGGGCGGAAAAACTGTTTTTT
CASREGGAEKLFF
>TRBJ2-7|TRBV28|NA|NA
TGTGCCAGCAGTTTTAGCGGAGCCTACGAGCAGTACTTC
CASSFSGAYEQYF
>TRBJ2-3|TRBV7-9|NA|few
TGTGCCAGCAGCCAGAGCGGATCCCAGGTGGATACGCAGTATTTT
CASSQSGSQVDTQYF
>TRBJ2-2|TRBV4-3|NA|NA
TGCGCCAGCAGCCAAGAATCAGCGATTCCCGGGGAGCTGTTTTTT
CASSQESAIPGELFF
>TRBJ2-1|TRBV5-1|NA|once
TGCGCCAGCAGCTTGGCCAGTAATGAGCAGTTCTTC
CASSLASNEQFF
>TRBJ2-1|TRBV27|TRBD2|NA
TGTGCCAGCTATCTAGAGGGGCTAGCGGGAGCAAATGAGCAGTTCTTC
CASYLEGLAGANEQFF
>TRBJ2-7|TRBV7-6|NA|NA
TGTGCCAGCAGCTTAGTAGAGGGGGACTACGAGCAGTACTTC
CASSLVEGDYEQYF
>TRBJ1-4|TRBV2|NA|NA
TGTGCCAGCAGTGCGACAGATTTAAATGAAAAACTGTTTTTT
CASSATDLNEKLFF
>TRBJ2-7|TRBV6-1|NA|NA
TGTGCCAGCAGTGGAGACAGTTACGAGCAGTACTTC
CASSGDSYEQYF
>TRBJ2-1|TRBV5-1|TRBD2|few
TGCGCCAGCAGCTTAAGCGGGGGGAGCTCCTACAATGAGCAGTTCTTC
CASSLSGGSSYNEQFF
>TRBJ1-2|TRBV7-9|TRBD1|once
TGTGCCAGCAGCTTTGGACAGGGCCCGTATGGCTACACCTTC
CASSFGQGPYGYTF
>TRBJ2-7|TRBV6-5|TRBD1|NA
TGTGCCACCCTAACAGGGGGTTCAGGAGAGCAGTACTTC
CATLTGGSGEQYF
>TRBJ1-3|TRBV27|TRBD1|NA
TGTGCCAGCAGTCGTACAGGGGGAAATGGAAACACCATATATTTT
CASSRTGGNGNTIYF